This TCR beta chain was observed in a study of control samples from healthy donors and cancer patients (dated by TCRdb to the early 2020s). Libraries were made using the immunoSEQ multiplex PCR assay. TCRdb provides this immuneACCESS table in a form limited to in-frame rearrangements. Some clones are lacking; in checked studies, under half of them reflect an unresolved V gene, and why the rest are absent is not known. The sample table holds about 65,000 clones, of which about nine tenths were seen once. Around 1.2% of the sample comes from the top ten. About this clone itself: Its antigen is still unknown. No clone much larger than this one lies a single base away; base qualities are absent.

The CDR3, from cysteine to phenylalanine, totals 11 residues. Solely the CDR3 DNA is kept, with 33 bases framed from the first base. V and J lose 4 bases and 7 bases, and a span of 7 bases separates them. The chain uses TRBV12-3 or TRBV12-4 and TRBJ1-1; a confident D gene designation cannot be given. The receptor comes from a woman in her forties or fifties with colorectal cancer. The sample was PBMCs. The sequence in DNA is TGTGCCAGCAGTTACCTAGATGAAGCTTTCTTT. It specifies CASSYLDEAFF.